The 21 T cell receptor beta chains below were found in one sample sequenced in a study of cytomegalovirus exposure and HLA in healthy donors. The PCR ran on 60 Vbeta and 13 Jbeta primers. Assay: immunoSEQ multiplex PCR; the TCRdb copy retains only in-frame clones and omits some. The sample yields 95,000 to 150,000 clones, under 90% seen once. The sequenced sample was PBMCs. The receptors derive from a woman aged 40 to 55 in good health and CMV-seronegative.

On this clone: Its ends do not fully match the called genes, so a read error is possible. The V and J genes are TRBV5-1 and TRBJ2-5, with 7 bases aligning to TRBD1. The CDR3 has 13 amino acids. CDR1 and CDR2 from the germline V gene are SGHRS and YFSETQ. CDR3 DNA: TGCGCCAGCAGTGACAGGGTGACAGAGGCCCAGTACTTC. This codes for CASSDRVTEAQYF.

The rearrangement links TRBV19 to TRBJ2-7; 8 positions match TRBD2. In germline, CDR1 is LNHDA, CDR2 SQIVND (reference sequence). This CDR3 region has 15 residues. V shed 5 bases, J shed 0 bases, and the junction held 6 bases outside the gene matches. The CDR3 loop is CASSDPGGVSYEQYF. The CDR3 nucleotides read TGTGCCAGTAGTGACCCCGGGGGGGTCTCCTACGAGCAGTACTTC.

V is TRBV7-8 and J is TRBJ1-2; 9 bases map to TRBD1. V was pared by 4 bases and J by 4 bases, with 1 base of the junction left unmatched. The CDR3 is 13 residues long. Germline assignment: CDR1 SGHVS and CDR2 FQNEAQ. This CDR3 is CASSSGQGYGYTF. CDR3 DNA: TGTGCCAGCAGCTCGGGACAGGGCTATGGCTACACCTTC.

The rearrangement uses TRBV18 and TRBJ2-7; D unclear. The CDR3 is 13 amino acids. The V end was cut by 3 bases, the J end by 0 bases, with 6 bases between. Germline V lookup: CDR1 KGHSH, CDR2 LQKENI. The CDR3 spells CASSPASSYEQYF. The CDR3 DNA follows: TGTGCCAGCTCACCGGCCAGCTCCTACGAGCAGTACTTC.

This clone came up once. The V gene is TRBV10-1, the J gene TRBJ2-3; 7 bases match TRBD2. This CDR3 region has 16 residues. Trimming cost V 2 bases and J 3 bases; bases outside gene matches: 8. Germline CDR1 is WNHNN and CDR2 is SYGVQD (reference sequence). CDR3 DNA sequence: TGCGCCAGCAGTGAGGTGGGGGGGGAAGAGACAGATACGCAGTATTTT. Amino acids: CASSEVGGEETDTQYF.

This clone was found a few times. V usage is TRBV11-2 and J usage is TRBJ1-5, with D perhaps TRBD1 (6 bases). This CDR3 is 13 amino acids long. Between the trimmed V and J ends, which lost 2 bases and 11 bases, there was a span of 13 bases. Germline V gene sequence: CDR1 SGHAT, CDR2 FQNNGV. The CDR3 nucleotides are TGTGCCAGCAGCTTAACAGGGAAGCAGACCCAGCATTTT. This encodes CASSLTGKQTQHF.

The chain carries TRBV28 and TRBJ1-3; 7 bases fit TRBD1. V was pared by 1 base and J by 8 bases, with 8 bases of the junction left unmatched. This CDR3 is built from 15 residues. Germline V CDR1 and CDR2: MDHEN, SYDVKM. The chain's CDR3 is CASSLSRTGGDTIYF. DNA for the CDR3: TGTGCCAGCAGTTTATCCCGGACAGGTGGGGACACCATATATTTT.

The chain has TRBV5-1 and TRBJ1-2; 8 nucleotides line up with TRBD1. CDR1 and CDR2 (germline): SGHRS, YFSETQ. The CDR3 runs to 15 residues. Unmatched junction bases numbered 5, after V lost 2 bases and J lost 2 bases. The CDR3 loop reads CASSLKQGGNYGYTF. DNA for the CDR3: TGCGCCAGCAGCTTAAAACAGGGGGGGAACTATGGCTACACCTTC.

The CDR3 here is CASSEGRLVEAFF. As DNA, the CDR3 is TGTGCCAGCAGCGAGGGGAGGTTGGTTGAAGCTTTCTTT. This chain links TRBV13 with TRBJ1-1; D perhaps matches TRBD1 (5 bases). CDR1 and CDR2 from the germline V gene are PRHDT and FYEKMQ (reference sequence). The CDR3 spans 13 residues. Trimming stripped 5 bases from V and 7 bases from J, with 14 bases between.

The chain couples TRBV30 to TRBJ1-1, with 7 bases lining up with TRBD1. CDR3 length: 15 amino acids. Germline-derived CDR1 and CDR2 are GTSNPN and SVGIG (reference sequence). The J segment lost 3 bases and the V segment lost 3 bases, leaving 10 bases of the junction unmatched. The DNA of the CDR3 is TGTGCCTGGAGAATAGGACAGGTTGGGCACACTGAAGCTTTCTTT. It specifies CAWRIGQVGHTEAFF.

The V gene is TRBV5-1, the J gene TRBJ2-5; no firm D call. The assigned J gene may be wrong: the sequence end matches TRBJ2-7 better. The CDR3 sequence is 11 residues long. Germline-derived CDR1 and CDR2 are SGHRS and YFSETQ. CDR3 sequence (DNA): TGCGCCAGCAGCTTGGGGTACGAGCAGTACTTC. Protein sequence: CASSLGYEQYF.

This chain connects TRBV5-3 to TRBJ2-7; D is possibly TRBD2 (5 bases). TRBV5-3 is filed as an ORF, its function uncertain. This CDR3 region has 18 residues. V lost 2 bases, J lost 6 bases, and 27 bases lay in between. CDR3 sequence reads: CARSFPGWRVLRVGEQYF. DNA of the CDR3: TGTGCCAGAAGCTTCCCCGGGTGGCGGGTCCTGCGGGTGGGCGAGCAGTACTTC.

The CDR3 DNA follows: TGTGCCATCGAACAGGGCTACGAGCAGTACTTC. Translating it yields CAIEQGYEQYF. The chain links TRBV6-4 to TRBJ2-7; D is possibly TRBD1 (6 bases). V was shortened by 10 bases and J by 3 bases, with 10 bases between the two germline ends. Germline V gives CDR1 MRHNA, CDR2 SNTAGT. The CDR3 has 11 amino acids.

The genes are TRBV5-1 and TRBJ1-2; D gene unclear. Germline V CDR1 and CDR2: SGHRS, YFSETQ. V shed 1 base and J shed 4 bases, with 5 bases lying between them. The CDR3 is 12 amino acids. CDR3 region: CASSLSGYGYTF. CDR3 DNA sequence: TGCGCCAGCAGCTTGAGCGGCTATGGCTACACCTTC.

V and J are TRBV13 and TRBJ2-3; 10 bases agree with TRBD2. Per germline, CDR1 PRHDT and CDR2 FYEKMQ (reference sequence). The CDR3 runs 16 residues. V lost 5 bases and J lost 5; bases outside the gene matches: 10. CDR3 protein: CASSPRGIAGGDTQYF. The CDR3 nucleotides read TGTGCCAGCAGCCCCCGTGGGATAGCGGGAGGAGATACGCAGTATTTT.

The V and J genes are TRBV7-2 and TRBJ2-5; possibly TRBD1 for D (5 bases). This CDR3 is built from 14 residues. Trimming removed 1 base from V and 3 bases from J, with 9 bases in between. Germline V gene sequence: CDR1 SGHTA, CDR2 FQGNSA. The CDR3 nucleotides are TGTGCCAGCAGCTTAGGGTCAGGGAAAGAGACCCAGTACTTC. This translates into CASSLGSGKETQYF. Full variable domain (missing parts from reference TRBV7-2 and TRBJ2-5): GAGVSQSPSNKVTEKGKDVELRCDPISGHTALYWYRQSLGQGLEFLIYFQGNSAPDKSGLPSDRFSAERTGGSVSTLTIQRTQQEDSAVYLCASSLGSGKETQYFGPGTRLLVL.

This sequence joins TRBV27 and TRBJ1-4; 8 positions agree with TRBD1. In germline, CDR1 is MNHEY, CDR2 SMNVEV (reference sequence). Germline trimming cut 6 bases from V and 7 bases from J; bases unmatched to any gene: 7. The length of the CDR3 is 14 residues. The CDR3 DNA is TGTGCCAGCAGGGGGACAGGACTTAGTGAAAAACTGTTTTTT. Residues: CASRGTGLSEKLFF.

This clone was recorded only once. The rearrangement joins TRBV15 to TRBJ2-1; the D gene is possibly TRBD2 (5 bases). The CDR3 spans 14 residues. Germline lookup yields CDR1 LNHNV and CDR2 YYDKDF (reference sequence). The V end was cut by 0 bases, the J end by 7 bases, with 10 bases between. CDR3 in amino acids: CATSRDTSGNEQFF. The CDR3 DNA follows: TGTGCCACCAGCAGAGACACAAGCGGAAATGAGCAGTTCTTC.

This clone is a singleton in its sample. This chain joins TRBV18 and TRBJ2-1, with 7 bases matching TRBD1. V shed 5 bases, J shed 7 bases, and the junction held 5 bases outside the gene matches. This CDR3 has 13 amino acids. Per germline, CDR1 KGHSH and CDR2 LQKENI. As DNA, the CDR3 is TGTGCCAGCTCATCCCGACAGGGTAATGAGCAGTTCTTC. Translated: CASSSRQGNEQFF. Based on the CDR3 plus reference TRBV18 and TRBJ2-1, the full variable domain is NAGVMQNPRHLVRRRGQEARLRCSPMKGHSHVYWYRQLPEEGLKFMVYLQKENIIDESGMPKERFSAEFPKEGPSILRIQQVVRGDSAAYFCASSSRQGNEQFFGPGTRLTVL.

This clone was seen a few times. The chain recombines TRBV5-6 with TRBJ2-1; 9 bases agree with TRBD2. The germline V gene has CDR1 SGHDT and CDR2 YYEEEE. Trimming at V came to 0 bases and at J to 10 bases, leaving 5 bases not matched to a gene. This CDR3 spans 14 amino acids. Here the CDR3 reads CASSLELAGAEQFF. In nucleotides, the CDR3 is TGTGCCAGCAGCTTGGAACTAGCGGGTGCCGAGCAGTTCTTC.

This rearrangement joins TRBV27 to TRBJ2-7; D possibly corresponds to TRBD1 (6 bases). V lost 5 bases to trimming and J lost 2 bases, with 13 bases between them. Germline assignment: CDR1 MNHEY and CDR2 SMNVEV (reference sequence). The CDR3 spans 14 residues. The CDR3 DNA reads TGTGCCAGCAGTCTTACAGGGAAGCCCTACGAGCAGTACTTC. Its protein is CASSLTGKPYEQYF.